This TCR beta chain was sequenced during a study of persistence of HIV-infected CD4 T cells. The immunoSEQ assay was version 4, run in survey mode. Each sample used up to 1 ug genomic DNA diluted to around 10 ng/uL. Generated by immunoSEQ multiplex PCR, the TCRdb table keeps only in-frame clones and is missing some. Altogether about 36,000 clones are present, more than 75% being singletons, with the ten largest covering 5% to 5.5%. Concerning this clone: The antigen is undetermined.

Germline CDR1 ENHRY, CDR2 SYGVKD. V was cut by 8 bases and J by 0 bases, with 11 bases left in between. There are 15 residues in the CDR3. An overlapping HIV-1 Gag peptide pool stimulated these cells at roughly 0.97 ug/peptide/mL. CD40L/CD69 double-negative CD45RO-high memory CD4+ T cells were collected. Here the sequenced sample was cultured CD4+ T cells from PBMCs, taken from a patient who received antiretroviral therapy. The V gene is TRBV10-3, the J gene TRBJ2-6; the D gene is possibly TRBD2 (5 bases). The TCR was taken from an adult with HIV. The donor label of this sample is uncertain. This CDR3 is CAIGGSNSGANVLTF. DNA of the CDR3: TGTGCCATCGGAGGCAGTAACTCTGGGGCCAACGTCCTGACTTTC.